This TCR beta chain was sequenced for a study of blood T cell repertoires in COVID-19. Turning to the study itself: Sources were T cells, B-cell-depleted T cells, or PBMCs; the material itself was cDNA or gDNA.

Original processing notes: Quantification of nucleated cells was approximated via reference gene primer amplification. Sequencing was performed with immunoSEQ multiplex PCR; in TCRdb, only in-frame clones are kept and a portion is missing. The DNA was the basis for D and trimming; V, J and clone size are from that table. The sample lists 110,000 to 150,000 clones; approximately 90% were seen once. Germline CDR1 LGHNA, CDR2 YSLEER. The CDR3 sequence is 17 residues long. Unmatched junction bases numbered 7, after V lost 0 bases and J lost 2 bases. V is TRBV4-3 and J is TRBJ1-2, with TRBD1 matching over 9 bases. This clonotype was obtained from a man in his sixties with active or convalescent COVID-19. The material sequenced was peripheral blood. The CDR3 loop reads CASSQDPKGQGNYGYTF. The CDR3 DNA follows: TGCGCCAGCAGCCAAGATCCCAAAGGACAGGGGAACTATGGCTACACCTTC.